A selection of T cell receptor beta chains follows, all from one sample in a study of response to subunit inactivated influenza vaccine. TCRdb reprocessed the RT-PCR reads via MiXCR and lists one record per CDR3 protein. The sample lists about 570,000 distinct CDR3 sequences, roughly 10% seen once, with roughly 9.6% in the top ten. This same sample was also taken into another study, of T cells expressing NK-cell markers.

This specimen consisted of PBMCs from blood, obtained on the day of vaccination. All receptors come from a man in his forties or fifties who received an inactivated influenza vaccine. Both conserved end residues are part of each CDR3. D genes are given only for firm matches. A clone size is listed for some rows: how often the clone was seen (once, few, many), or a class if it is expanded.

>TRBV11-2|-|TRBJ2-7|-
TGTGCCAGCAGCCCCAAACTGGAGCAGTACTTC
CASSPKLEQYF
>TRBV4-3|-|TRBJ2-2|-
TGCGCCAGCAGCCAAGATCAGTTCGGGACGGGGGTGGCCGGGGAGCTGTTTTTT
CASSQDQFGTGVAGELFF
>TRBV12-3/TRBV12-4|many|TRBJ2-3|-
TGTGCCAGCAGTTTACGTAGCGGCGGTACGCAGTATTTT
CASSLRSGGTQYF
>TRBV28|-|TRBJ2-3|TRBD2
TGTGCCAGCAGTTATTCTTTCTCGTCGGCGGGGGGGTTCACAGATACGCAGTATTTT
CASSYSFSSAGGFTDTQYF
>TRBV20-1|few|TRBJ2-1|TRBD2
TGCAGTGCCCCGACTAGCGCCTACAATGAGCAGTTCTTC
CSAPTSAYNEQFF
>TRBV9|-|TRBJ2-2|TRBD1
TGTGCCAGCAGCGAGCCCAGACAGGGCCTAACCGGGACCGGGGAGCTGTTTTTT
CASSEPRQGLTGTGELFF
>TRBV7-2|-|TRBJ2-1|-
TGTGCCAGCAGCTTACCTGACACCTTTTCGTTCTACAATGAGCAGTTCTTC
CASSLPDTFSFYNEQFF
>TRBV27|-|TRBJ2-1|TRBD2
TGTGCCAGCAGTCCCCACTCAAGCGGGGGGGCCGCCAATGAGCAGTTCTTC
CASSPHSSGGAANEQFF
>TRBV7-9|many|TRBJ2-1|-
TGTGCCAGCAGCTTCGGGTATGAGCAGTTCTTC
CASSFGYEQFF
>TRBV21-1|many|TRBJ2-5|-
TGTGCCAGCAGCCGGGACAGTTACCAAGAGACCCAGTACTTC
CASSRDSYQETQYF
>TRBV6-1|-|TRBJ2-5|TRBD2
TGTGCCAGCACCCGCGGGGGGACCCGGACGCGGGGGATTAAAGAGACCCAGTACTTC
CASTRGGTRTRGIKETQYF
>TRBV20-1|once|TRBJ2-3|-
TGCAGTGCTAGAGACTGGCAGGGAAGCACAGATACGCAGTATTTT
CSARDWQGSTDTQYF
>TRBV5-1|few|TRBJ2-3|TRBD2
TGCGCCAGCAGCTTGGGGACTAGCGGGGGGTCTTCTAACACAGATACGCAGTATTTT
CASSLGTSGGSSNTDTQYF
>TRBV5-1|-|TRBJ2-7|-
TGCGCCAGCAGCCCGTCTGAGGGACCCTACGAGCAGTACTTC
CASSPSEGPYEQYF
>TRBV4-3|many|TRBJ2-7|-
TGCGCCAGCAGCCAAGATGGTGGGTACGAGCAGTACTTC
CASSQDGGYEQYF
>TRBV7-9|few|TRBJ1-1|-
TGTGCCAGCAGCTTAGGGGGGCCTGAAGCTTTCTTT
CASSLGGPEAFF
>TRBV7-9|few|TRBJ2-3|-
TGTGCCAGCAGCCTCGGACAGTTAGTCACAGATACGCAGTATTTT
CASSLGQLVTDTQYF
>TRBV20-1|few|TRBJ2-7|-
TGCAGTGCTAGAGATCTCCGTGGCCTCTACGAGCAGTACTTC
CSARDLRGLYEQYF
>TRBV27|-|TRBJ2-3|-
TGTGCCAGCAGTTTCCCTGAATCAGATACGCAGTATTTT
CASSFPESDTQYF
>TRBV5-4|-|TRBJ2-3|-
TGTGCCAGCAGCTTCAGCGTCGCCCCCATCCCAGATACGCAGTATTTT
CASSFSVAPIPDTQYF
>TRBV2|once|TRBJ2-2|-
TGTGCCACCGGTCCATCTTACACCGGGGAGCTGTTTTTT
CATGPSYTGELFF
>TRBV18|-|TRBJ1-2|-
TGTGCCAGCTCACCAAATCGAATTAACTATGGCTACACCTTC
CASSPNRINYGYTF
>TRBV3-1|-|TRBJ2-1|-
TGTGCCAGCAGCCCCGAGGGGGGGGGCAAATTCTTC
CASSPEGGGKFF
>TRBV12-3/TRBV12-4|-|TRBJ2-5|-
TGTGCCAGCAGCCAAAAGTTGGAGACCCAGTACTTC
CASSQKLETQYF
>TRBV5-5|few|TRBJ1-4|-
TGTGCCAGCAGCCGAGGGCTCGGTGGTAATGAAAAACTGTTTTTT
CASSRGLGGNEKLFF
>TRBV20-1|few|TRBJ2-5|-
TGCAGTGCTAGAGCCCGGAACCAAGAGACCCAGTACTTC
CSARARNQETQYF
>TRBV10-3|-|TRBJ2-5|-
TGTGCCATCAGCATCCCGGGGGGCGGTGAGACCCAGTACTTC
CAISIPGGGETQYF
>TRBV18|many|TRBJ2-2|TRBD1
TGTGCCAGCTCACCAGTGAGACAGGGGAACACCGGGGAGCTGTTTTTT
CASSPVRQGNTGELFF
>TRBV27|many|TRBJ2-7|TRBD2
TGTGCCAGCAGCCCTAGCGGGGGGCCTAGTGAGCAGTACTTC
CASSPSGGPSEQYF
>TRBV30|few|TRBJ2-2|TRBD1
TGTGCCTGGGCTTACAGGGGCTACACCGGGGAGCTGTTTTTT
CAWAYRGYTGELFF
>TRBV7-8|many|TRBJ1-1|-
TGTGCCAGCAGCTTAGCGCGGGGAGTCGGGAACACTGAAGCTTTCTTT
CASSLARGVGNTEAFF
>TRBV20-1|many|TRBJ2-2|TRBD2
TGCAGTGCTAGATCCCTAGCGGGAACGAACACCGGGGAGCTGTTTTTT
CSARSLAGTNTGELFF
>TRBV18|few|TRBJ2-1|-
TGTGCCAGCTCACCCGGGACATATGAAGAGCAGTTCTTC
CASSPGTYEEQFF
>TRBV4-3|many|TRBJ2-7|TRBD2
TGCGCCAGCAGCCAAGTCGCGGGACTAGTCGGCGAGCAGTACTTC
CASSQVAGLVGEQYF
>TRBV9|-|TRBJ1-1|-
TGTGCCAGCAGCGTAGAAGATAACACTGAAGCTTTCTTT
CASSVEDNTEAFF
>TRBV7-9|few|TRBJ2-7|TRBD2
TGTGCCAGCAGCTTAGCGACTAGCTTCTACGAGCAGTACTTC
CASSLATSFYEQYF
>TRBV20-1|-|TRBJ1-6|-
TGCAGTGCTAGAGATACCGTTAATTCACCCCTCCACTTT
CSARDTVNSPLHF
>TRBV6-1|-|TRBJ2-4|-
TGTGCCAGCAGTCGAACCCTTGGGGAAAACATTCAGTACTTC
CASSRTLGENIQYF
>TRBV20-1|-|TRBJ1-2|TRBD1
TGCAGTGCTAGCGACAGGGCGACGTACTATGGCTACACCTTC
CSASDRATYYGYTF
>TRBV6-1|-|TRBJ2-1|-
TGTGCCAGCAGTGAAGGGGTAGGGATATACAATGAGCAGTTCTTC
CASSEGVGIYNEQFF
>TRBV5-1|many|TRBJ2-3|-
TGCGCCAGCAGCTTGCAAAGGACCACAGATACGCAGTATTTT
CASSLQRTTDTQYF
>TRBV20-1|few|TRBJ2-5|-
TGCAGTGCTAGGGAAGTAGGGCAGGGCCGGGAGACCCAGTACTTC
CSAREVGQGRETQYF
>TRBV10-3|-|TRBJ1-6|-
TGTGCCACCGGAGACGGGCCGAATTCACCCCTCCACTTT
CATGDGPNSPLHF
>TRBV11-2|-|TRBJ2-2|TRBD2
TGTGCCAGCAGCCGGACATTCGGGACTAGCGGGGGGCGCCGTCCCGGGGAGCTGTTTTTT
CASSRTFGTSGGRRPGELFF
>TRBV12-3/TRBV12-4|many|TRBJ2-3|-
TGTGCCAGCAGCTTGGCGCAGGGAAAGACAGATACGCAGTATTTT
CASSLAQGKTDTQYF
>TRBV5-1|many|TRBJ1-1|-
TGCGCCAGCAGCACAGCACTGAACACTGAAGCTTTCTTT
CASSTALNTEAFF
>TRBV6-5|-|TRBJ2-7|TRBD2
TGTGCCAGCAGTTACTCGAGTAGCGGGCCCTCCTACGAGCAGTACTTC
CASSYSSSGPSYEQYF
>TRBV6-1|-|TRBJ2-1|TRBD2
TGTGCCAGCAGTGAGGTCGTGGGACTAGCGGGAGCTGGTGAGCAGTTCTTC
CASSEVVGLAGAGEQFF
>TRBV3-1|many|TRBJ2-7|-
TGTGCCAGCAGCCTCCGTCAAGGGGTCTCCTACGAGCAGTACTTC
CASSLRQGVSYEQYF
>TRBV30|many|TRBJ2-2|-
TGTGCCTGGAGTCTGGCCCGGAACACCGGGGAGCTGTTTTTT
CAWSLARNTGELFF
>TRBV5-6|-|TRBJ1-2|-
TGTGCCAGCAGACCCCCGGGGGTTTTTGTCTATGGCTACACCTTC
CASRPPGVFVYGYTF
>TRBV20-1|-|TRBJ2-1|-
TGCAGTGCTAGCCCAGGCACCGATGAGCAGTTCTTC
CSASPGTDEQFF
>TRBV10-3|-|TRBJ2-1|TRBD1
TGTGCCATCAGTTCGGGACAGGGGAGGAATGAGCAGTTCTTC
CAISSGQGRNEQFF
>TRBV5-1|many|TRBJ1-1|TRBD1
TGCGCCAGCAGTCCAAACTGGGACAGGGACGGTACTGAAGCTTTCTTT
CASSPNWDRDGTEAFF
>TRBV20-1|-|TRBJ2-5|-
TGCAGTGCCTCAGATGGCCTTAAAGAGACCCAGTACTTC
CSASDGLKETQYF